The clone carrying this T cell receptor beta chain was seen repeatedly, ten times or more. Its matching antigen is unknown. This specimen belongs to a study of T cells after yellow fever vaccination. Study at large: Preparation of the low-cell-number fractions used SMART-Seq v4 Ultra Low Input. Findings and caveats of the study: Reappearance after the booster was observed for most primary-vaccination clones (roughly 97% CD4, over 70% CD8).

TCRdb re-derived calls from the 5' RACE reads in MiXCR, one entry per CDR3 protein. The table includes under 700,000 distinct CDR3 sequences, about a sixth detected once. V was trimmed by 2 bases and J by 4 bases, leaving 9 bases between them. This CDR3 is 13 amino acids long. The germline CDR1 and CDR2 sequences are SGHRS and YFSETQ. The rearrangement joins TRBV5-1 to TRBJ2-5, with D possibly matching TRBD2 (5 bases). The sequencing used PBMCs, collected 5 days after the first yellow fever vaccination. This TCR derives from a man between 18 and 35 years old who received the YFV17D yellow fever vaccine. In nucleotides, the CDR3 is TGCGCCAGCAGCTTCACCGGAGGAGAGACCCAGTACTTC. Protein: CASSFTGGETQYF.